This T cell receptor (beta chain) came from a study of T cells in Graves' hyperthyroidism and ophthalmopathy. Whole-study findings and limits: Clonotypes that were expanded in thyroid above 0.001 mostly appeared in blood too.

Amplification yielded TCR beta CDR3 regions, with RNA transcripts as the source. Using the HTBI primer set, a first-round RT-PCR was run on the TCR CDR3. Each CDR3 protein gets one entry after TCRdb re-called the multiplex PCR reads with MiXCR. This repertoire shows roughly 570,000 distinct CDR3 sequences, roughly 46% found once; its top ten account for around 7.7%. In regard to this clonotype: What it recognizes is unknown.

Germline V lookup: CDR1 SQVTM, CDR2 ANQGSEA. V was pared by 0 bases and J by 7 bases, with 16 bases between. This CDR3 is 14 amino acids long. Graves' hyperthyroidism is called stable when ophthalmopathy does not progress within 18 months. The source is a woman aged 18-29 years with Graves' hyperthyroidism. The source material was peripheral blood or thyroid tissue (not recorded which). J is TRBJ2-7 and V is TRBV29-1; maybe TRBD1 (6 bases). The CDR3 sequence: CSVEEGRGNSEQYF. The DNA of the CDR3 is TGCAGCGTTGAAGAAGGCAGGGGAAACTCAGAGCAGTACTTC.